The source of this T cell receptor beta chain is a study of cytomegalovirus exposure and HLA in healthy donors. Study conclusions and caveats: An apparent linkage of common viral pathogens to several of the most significant clusters emerged in a later analysis.

PCR employed 60 Vbeta and 13 Jbeta primers. Assay: immunoSEQ multiplex PCR; the TCRdb copy retains only in-frame clones and omits some. The sample holds over 95,000 clones, 70% to 85% seen once. Notes on this clone: Its antigen is still unknown.

CDR3 length: 17 residues. With V trimmed by 1 base and J by 2 bases, 7 bases remained unmatched. Germline values: CDR1 LGHNA, CDR2 YSLEER. This TCR came from a woman in her late teens or twenties in good health and CMV-seronegative. The chain links TRBV4-3 to TRBJ1-2, with 10 bases that match TRBD1. Material: PBMCs. The CDR3 coding sequence is TGCGCCAGCAGCCAAGGAACTGCGGGACAGGGGAACTATGGCTACACCTTC. Translated, it gives CASSQGTAGQGNYGYTF.